These 25 T cell receptor beta chains came from one sample sequenced in a study of cytomegalovirus exposure and HLA in healthy donors. The PCR ran on 60 Vbeta and 13 Jbeta primers. The data were produced by immunoSEQ multiplex PCR, yet TCRdb's version contains in-frame clones alone and is incomplete. The sample holds hundreds of thousands of clones; roughly four fifths are singletons and the top ten take 0.58%. The sample taken for sequencing was PBMCs. The source of these receptors is a woman aged 40 to 55 in good health and CMV-seronegative.

The chain is built from TRBV7-2 and TRBJ2-5, with 7 bases lining up with TRBD1. Germline-derived CDR1 and CDR2 are SGHTA and FQGNSA. V lost 5 bases to trimming and J lost 2 bases; unmatched junction nucleotides: 5. The CDR3 covers 14 residues. The CDR3 bases are TGTGCCAGCAGCCCCGGGACAGCGCAAGAGACCCAGTACTTC. It yields the protein CASSPGTAQETQYF.

CDR3 residues: CATSRTGDQAFF. Written as DNA, the CDR3 is TGTGCCACCAGCAGGACAGGGGATCAAGCTTTCTTT. The rearrangement links TRBV15 to TRBJ1-1; 8 bases map to TRBD1. Germline loops: CDR1 LNHNV, CDR2 YYDKDF (reference sequence). The CDR3 length is 12 residues. Losses at the gene ends were 3 bases for V and 9 bases for J; bases not matched to a gene: 3. Full variable domain (remainder filled in from reference TRBV15 and TRBJ1-1): DAMVIQNPRYQVTQFGKPVTLSCSQTLNHNVMYWYQQKSSQAPKLLFHYYDKDFNNEADTPDNFQSRRPNTSFCFLDIRSPGLGDTAMYLCATSRTGDQAFFGQGTRLTVV.

The chain has TRBV2 and TRBJ1-6, with D possibly matching TRBD1 (6 bases). V lost 7 bases to trimming and J lost 14 bases, with 12 bases between them. Germline V CDR1 and CDR2: SNHLY, FYNNEI. The CDR3 sequence is 11 residues long. CDR3 sequence (DNA): TGTGCCAGCAATCTGGACAGCACCCTCCACTTT. The encoded protein is CASNLDSTLHF.

The chain is built from TRBV30 and TRBJ1-3, with D uncertain. The V gene's germline CDR1 is GTSNPN and CDR2 SVGIG (reference sequence). The CDR3 spans 12 residues. Trimming removed 6 bases from V and 3 bases from J, with 9 bases in between. CDR3 residues: CACRCNGNTIYF. As DNA, the CDR3 is TGTGCCTGCCGGTGCAATGGAAACACCATATATTTT.

This clone was recorded once. The J gene is TRBJ1-4, the V gene TRBV2, with TRBD1 identical over 7 bases. Losses at the gene ends were 6 bases for V and 4 bases for J; bases not matched to a gene: 8. The CDR3 covers 15 residues. CDR1 is SNHLY, CDR2 FYNNEI, per germline. CDR3 nucleotide sequence: TGTGCCAGCAGAGATGCGGGACAGCTTAATGAAAAACTGTTTTTT. Translating it yields CASRDAGQLNEKLFF.

J is TRBJ1-2 and V is TRBV9; 8 nucleotides agree with TRBD1. The CDR3 sequence is 13 residues long. J lost 6 bases, V lost 3 bases, and 4 bases had no gene match. Germline CDR1 and CDR2: SGDLS and YYNGEE. CDR3 in DNA: TGTGCCAGCAGCGCGGACAGGGATGATGGCTACACCTTC. It yields the protein CASSADRDDGYTF.

The V and J genes are TRBV9 and TRBJ1-2; weak D call: TRBD1 (6 bases). The V gene's germline CDR1 is SGDLS and CDR2 YYNGEE. The length of the CDR3 is 15 residues. V was shortened by 5 bases and J by 4 bases, with 18 bases between the two germline ends. The CDR3 is CASSNRDKSLYGYTF. In DNA, the CDR3 is TGTGCCAGCAGTAACCGGGACAAAAGCCTCTATGGCTACACCTTC.

A word on this clone: Other DNA sequences within the sample encode an identical CDR3. The chain uses TRBV11-3 and TRBJ2-5; D gene uncertain. Germline CDR1 reads SGHNT; CDR2 reads YENEEA. Trimming shortened V by 1 base and J by 2 bases, and 8 bases separated the two germline ends. This CDR3 is built from 14 residues. CDR3 region: CASSLGGGQETQYF. The CDR3 DNA reads TGTGCCAGCAGCTTAGGTGGCGGACAAGAGACCCAGTACTTC.

A remark on this clone: Distinct nucleotide sequences in the sample also encode this CDR3. The chain joins TRBV4-3 to TRBJ2-1, with 12 bases fitting TRBD2. CDR1 is LGHNA and CDR2 is YSLEER in the germline V gene. V was pared by 1 base and J by 7 bases, with 2 bases of the junction left unmatched. The CDR3 has 15 amino acids. The chain's CDR3 is CASSQGLAGDNEQFF. The CDR3 DNA follows: TGCGCCAGCAGCCAAGGACTAGCGGGGGATAATGAGCAGTTCTTC.

This clone turned up a few times. Other nucleotide sequences in the sample specify the same CDR3. The chain employs TRBV6-6 and TRBJ1-1; D not resolved. Germline-derived CDR1 and CDR2 are MNHNY and SVGAGI (reference sequence). Trimming cost V 0 bases and J 0 bases, with 5 bases left between them. This CDR3 has 14 amino acids. The CDR3 nucleotides read TGTGCCAGCAGTTACTCGAGGGTGAACACTGAAGCTTTCTTT. Residues: CASSYSRVNTEAFF.

J is TRBJ2-1 and V is TRBV4-1, with 8 positions matching TRBD1. CDR1 and CDR2 (germline): MGHRA, YSYEKL. The CDR3 is 17 residues long. The V gene end was trimmed by 4 bases and the J gene end by 7 bases; junction bases not matched to a gene: 15. This CDR3 reads CASSLTSDRGPRNEQFF. The CDR3 DNA sequence: TGCGCCAGCAGCCTAACGTCAGACAGGGGTCCTCGAAATGAGCAGTTCTTC.

V gene TRBV2 combines with J gene TRBJ2-5, with D perhaps TRBD2 (5 bases). This CDR3 has 15 amino acids. V lost 0 bases to trimming and J lost 5 bases, with 13 bases between them. Germline V gene data show CDR1 as SNHLY and CDR2 as FYNNEI. DNA of the CDR3: TGTGCCAGCAGTGAAGCCGGGGTTGACTGGGAGACCCAGTACTTC. This sequence encodes CASSEAGVDWETQYF. Full variable domain (remainder filled in from reference TRBV2 and TRBJ2-5): EPEVTQTPSHQVTQMGQEVILRCVPISNHLYFYWYRQILGQKVEFLVSFYNNEISEKSEIFDDQFSVERPDGSNFTLKIRSTKLEDSAMYFCASSEAGVDWETQYFGPGTRLLVL.

The chain couples TRBV28 to TRBJ2-6, with D unresolved. Germline CDR1 is MDHEN and CDR2 is SYDVKM. V was shortened by 7 bases and J by 2 bases, with 9 bases between the two germline ends. CDR3 length: 14 amino acids. The CDR3 spells CASTRVAGANVLTF. DNA for the CDR3: TGTGCCAGCACCCGGGTAGCTGGGGCCAACGTCCTGACTTTC.

The CDR3 spells CASTSPHGGGTQYF. The CDR3 nucleotides are TGTGCCAGCACATCACCTCACGGCGGGGGTACGCAGTATTTT. The chain combines TRBV27 with TRBJ2-3, with 7 nucleotides matching TRBD2. This CDR3 comprises 14 residues. V lost 7 bases and J lost 8; bases outside the gene matches: 12. Germline CDR1 MNHEY, CDR2 SMNVEV (reference sequence).

The V and J genes are TRBV5-1 and TRBJ1-2, with D uncertain. The CDR3 is 13 amino acids. Germline assignment: CDR1 SGHRS and CDR2 YFSETQ. V shed 0 bases and J shed 3 bases, with 6 bases lying between them. The chain's CDR3 is CASSLGGDYGYTF. Here the CDR3 DNA reads TGCGCCAGCAGCTTGGGCGGTGACTATGGCTACACCTTC.

The genes are TRBV27 and TRBJ1-4, with a weak D call TRBD1 (6 bases). V lost 4 bases, J lost 8 bases, and 11 bases lay in between. The CDR3 length is 13 residues. Per germline, CDR1 MNHEY and CDR2 SMNVEV (reference sequence). CDR3 region: CASSWGGSEKLFF. The CDR3 nucleotides read TGTGCCAGCAGTTGGGGGGGCTCCGAAAAACTGTTTTTT.

The DNA of the CDR3 is TGTGCCAGCAGCGTCCAGGGGGTTACTGAAGCTTTCTTT. It encodes CASSVQGVTEAFF. The chain links TRBV9 to TRBJ1-1; 7 bases agree with TRBD1. The CDR3 has 13 amino acids. CDR1 SGDLS and CDR2 YYNGEE come from the germline V gene. With 2 bases clipped from V and 5 bases from J, the junction kept 3 bases outside the gene matches.

The chain combines TRBV7-9 with TRBJ2-2, with TRBD1 matching over 8 bases. Germline trimming cut 3 bases from V and 0 bases from J; bases unmatched to any gene: 6. The germline V gene has CDR1 SEHNR and CDR2 FQNEAQ (reference sequence). The CDR3 has 17 residues. The CDR3 nucleotides read TGTGCCAGCAGCTTTCCGGCAGGGGGCCCGAACACCGGGGAGCTGTTTTTT. Amino acid sequence: CASSFPAGGPNTGELFF.

J is TRBJ2-2 and V is TRBV7-2; D gene ambiguous. Trimming stripped 5 bases from V and 3 bases from J, with 7 bases between. The germline V gene has CDR1 SGHTA and CDR2 FQGNSA. The CDR3 extends over 13 amino acids. The CDR3, as DNA: TGTGCCAGCAGCCGAGGAGACACCGGGGAGCTGTTTTTT. Translated: CASSRGDTGELFF.

The gene calls are TRBV19 and TRBJ1-1, with a possible D match to TRBD1 (6 bases). CDR1 is LNHDA, CDR2 SQIVND, per germline (reference sequence). The V gene lost 5 bases and the J gene lost 4 bases, with 11 bases spanning the gap. The length of the CDR3 is 13 residues. CDR3 nucleotides: TGTGCCAGTAGTCCCAGGGGTGGCACTGAAGCTTTCTTT. Translating it yields CASSPRGGTEAFF.

In its sample, this clone was seen a few times. The chain links TRBV6-1 to TRBJ2-1; no firm D call. The germline CDR1 and CDR2 sequences are MNHNS and SASEGT. The CDR3 has 13 residues. Trimming removed 5 bases at V and 2 bases at J, with 7 bases between. This CDR3 is CASSPKPYNEQFF. The CDR3 DNA follows: TGTGCCAGCAGTCCTAAGCCCTACAATGAGCAGTTCTTC.

This clone was picked up a small number of times. This rearrangement joins TRBV5-1 to TRBJ2-7; the match to TRBD2 covers 14 bases. The CDR3 is 16 amino acids. V was clipped by 3 bases and J by 1 base; unmatched bases: 3. The germline gives CDR1 SGHRS, CDR2 YFSETQ. CDR3 sequence (DNA): TGCGCCAGCAGCTCGGGACTAGCGGGGGTTTCCTACGAGCAGTACTTC. This codes for CASSSGLAGVSYEQYF.

The V call is TRBV28, the J call TRBJ1-3; 8 bases match TRBD1. The germline V gene encodes CDR1 MDHEN and CDR2 SYDVKM. After removal of 6 bases from V and 0 bases from J, the junction contained 1 base not matched to a gene. The CDR3 totals 14 residues. The CDR3 sequence is CASRQGGSGNTIYF. CDR3 sequence (DNA): TGTGCCAGCAGACAGGGGGGCTCTGGAAACACCATATATTTT.

This clone was picked up one time. The V call is TRBV6-1, the J call TRBJ1-1, with D perhaps TRBD1 (5 bases). V lost 4 bases, J lost 3 bases, and 12 bases lay in between. This CDR3 comprises 14 residues. The germline V gene encodes CDR1 MNHNS and CDR2 SASEGT. The CDR3 DNA is TGTGCCAGCAGTGGTGGAAGGGACTACACTGAAGCTTTCTTT. This codes for CASSGGRDYTEAFF.

J is TRBJ1-2 and V is TRBV10-3, with 7 bases that match TRBD1. Germline V CDR1 and CDR2: ENHRY, SYGVKD. The CDR3 sequence is 12 residues long. Trimming took 8 bases from V and 4 from J; bases not matched to a gene: 4. The CDR3 loop is CAIGTEAYGYTF. The CDR3 region has the DNA TGTGCCATCGGGACAGAAGCCTATGGCTACACCTTC.